This TCR beta chain was sequenced during a study of blood T cell repertoires in COVID-19. For the study at large: The origin of the acute and convalescent COVID-19 samples was the United States, Italy and Spain. In each case, the material was cDNA or gDNA derived from T cells, B-cell-depleted T cells, or PBMCs.

Original processing notes: Amplification from reference gene primers served as the basis for estimated nucleated cell counts. Clones were sequenced by immunoSEQ multiplex PCR, and TCRdb holds only the in-frame ones, with some missing. The V and J calls and clone size come from that table; D and trimming were worked out from the DNA. The repertoire consists of roughly 240,000 clones, with about 86% occurring once and the leading ten covering about 3%. Per the germline V gene, CDR1 is SGHTA and CDR2 is FQGTGA. V was pared by 6 bases and J by 8 bases, with 17 bases between. The length of the CDR3 is 14 residues.

J is TRBJ2-1 and V is TRBV7-3; D may be TRBD2 (6 bases). The sequencing sample was made of peripheral blood. This clonotype originated in a woman between 25 and 40 years old who had recovered from COVID-19. This CDR3 is CASRLRSSADEQFF. For the CDR3, the DNA is TGTGCCAGCAGACTCCGATCTAGCGCCGATGAGCAGTTCTTC.